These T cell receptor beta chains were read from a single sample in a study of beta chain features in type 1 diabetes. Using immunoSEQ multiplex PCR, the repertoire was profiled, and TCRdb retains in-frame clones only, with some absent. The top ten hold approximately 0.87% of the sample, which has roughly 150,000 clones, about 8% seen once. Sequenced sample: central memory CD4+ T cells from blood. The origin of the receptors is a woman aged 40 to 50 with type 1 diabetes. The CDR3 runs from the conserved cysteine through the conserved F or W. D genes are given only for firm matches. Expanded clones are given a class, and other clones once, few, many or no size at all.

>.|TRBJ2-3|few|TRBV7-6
CASSSTYSGAADTQYF
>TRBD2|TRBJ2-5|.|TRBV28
CASSSPGTSGQETQYF
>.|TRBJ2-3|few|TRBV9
CASSVLGGKRGDTQYF
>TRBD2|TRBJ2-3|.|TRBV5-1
CASSFGDYSSTDTQYF
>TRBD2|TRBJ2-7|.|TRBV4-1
CASSQGVAGASYEQYF
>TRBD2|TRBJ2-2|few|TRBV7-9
CASSQGTSGDSTGELFF
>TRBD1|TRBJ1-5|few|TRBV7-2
CASSSGQGGDQPQHF
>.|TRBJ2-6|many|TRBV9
CASSPLGDSGANVLTF
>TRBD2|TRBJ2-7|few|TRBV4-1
CASSQGTSGRYEQYF
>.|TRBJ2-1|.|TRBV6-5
CASSSYGEQFF
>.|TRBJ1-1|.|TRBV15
CATSSRLNTEAFF
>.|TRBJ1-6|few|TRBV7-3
CASREGTGGSPLHF
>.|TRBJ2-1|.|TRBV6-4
CASSLEGVNNEQFF
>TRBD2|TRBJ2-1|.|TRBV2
CASVQTSAEQFF
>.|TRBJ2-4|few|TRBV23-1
CARPGHPKNIQYF
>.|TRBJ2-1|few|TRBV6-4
CASSAQGSYNEQFF
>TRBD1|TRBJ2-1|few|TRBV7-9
CASSLAGRGRANEQFF
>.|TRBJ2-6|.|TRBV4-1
CASSPLLSSGANVLTF
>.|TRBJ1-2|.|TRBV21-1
CASRYSRGYTF
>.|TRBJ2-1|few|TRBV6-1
CASSGVADSYNEQFF
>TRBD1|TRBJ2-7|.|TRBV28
CASSSRGSTIEQYF
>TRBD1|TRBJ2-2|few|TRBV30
CAWRLTGANTGELFF
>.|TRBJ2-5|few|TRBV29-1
CSVDGLIQETQYF
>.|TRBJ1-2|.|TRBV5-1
CASSLETYGYTF
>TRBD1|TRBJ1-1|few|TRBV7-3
CASSLTSDRANTEAFF
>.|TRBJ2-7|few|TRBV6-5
CASSYAGDNSYEQYF
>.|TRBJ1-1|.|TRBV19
CASSEQTNTEAFF
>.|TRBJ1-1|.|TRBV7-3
CASSPRTRPGSGTEAFF
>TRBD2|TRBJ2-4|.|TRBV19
CASREGPKNIQYF
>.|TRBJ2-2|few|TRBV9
CASSVEGGGASGYTGELFF
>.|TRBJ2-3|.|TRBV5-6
CASSGDSRADTQYF
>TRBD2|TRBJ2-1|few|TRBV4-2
CASSQDRTSGGKQFF
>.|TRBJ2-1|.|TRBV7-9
CASSLAGGTYNEQFF
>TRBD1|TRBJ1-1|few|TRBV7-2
CASSLWFGQGGGGAFF
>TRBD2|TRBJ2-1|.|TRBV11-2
CASSLRREFAYEQFF
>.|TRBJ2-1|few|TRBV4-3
CASSQVDRNNEQFF
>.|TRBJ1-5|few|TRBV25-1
CASSESGVRQPQHF
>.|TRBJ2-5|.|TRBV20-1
CSAHEKPQYF
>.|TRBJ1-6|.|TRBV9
CASSPEGNSPLHF
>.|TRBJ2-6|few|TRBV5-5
CASSLGQNVLRVSGANVLTF
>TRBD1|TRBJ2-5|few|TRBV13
CASSWGTGGRKTQYF
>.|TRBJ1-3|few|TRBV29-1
CSAYRDSGNTIYF
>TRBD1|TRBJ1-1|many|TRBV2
CATGGFVSTEAFF
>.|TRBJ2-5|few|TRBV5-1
CASSLTGSGEETQYF
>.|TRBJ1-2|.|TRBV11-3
CASSYGVEGGYTF
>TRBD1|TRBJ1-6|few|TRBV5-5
CASSFRQGRDSPLHF
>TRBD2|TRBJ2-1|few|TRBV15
CATSRDGIAGGKQFF
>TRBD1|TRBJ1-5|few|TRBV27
CASSLIGQGKQPQHF
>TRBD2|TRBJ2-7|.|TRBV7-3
CASSFSYGRGGYEQYF
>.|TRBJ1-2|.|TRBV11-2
CASSLRERNYGYTF
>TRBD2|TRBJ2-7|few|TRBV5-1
CASSAEGLREQYF
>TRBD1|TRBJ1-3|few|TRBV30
CANLDRGKMAIYF
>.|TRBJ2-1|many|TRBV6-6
CASTRIAIGNEQFF
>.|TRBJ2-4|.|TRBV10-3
CAIRGSAGLAKNIQYF
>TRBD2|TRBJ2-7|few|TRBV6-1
CASSESGGYPIYEQYF